The 32 T cell receptor beta chains listed next were all sequenced from one sample in a study of regulatory T cells in long-lasting Graves disease. The time point here: newly diagnosed GD, antithyroid drugs for less than 3 months. RNA from PBMCs was the source of the TCR library. The TCR beta library used iRepertoire HTBI primers with Arm-PCR amplification of CDR3. TCRdb re-analysed the multiplex PCR reads in MiXCR, keeping a single row per CDR3 protein. The sample lists over 200,000 distinct CDR3 sequences; 18% were seen once. This specimen consisted of peripheral blood mononuclear cells (PBMCs), obtained at new diagnosis, from a patient treated with antithyroid drugs. These TCRs come from a female donor with Graves disease.

J is TRBJ2-2 and V is TRBV7-9, with 12 bases identical to TRBD2. In germline, CDR1 is SEHNR, CDR2 FQNEAQ (reference sequence). The CDR3 consists of 14 residues. After removal of 6 bases from V and 8 bases from J, the junction contained 4 bases not matched to a gene. DNA of the CDR3: TGTGCCAGCAGTAGACTAGCGGGAGAAGGGGAGCTGTTTTTT. As protein: CASSRLAGEGELFF.

This clonotype has ten or more counts. The chain combines TRBV11-2 with TRBJ2-3; TRBD1 matches at 9 bases. Germline V gene sequence: CDR1 SGHAT, CDR2 FQNNGV. The J segment lost 1 base and the V segment lost 5 bases, leaving 7 bases of the junction unmatched. The CDR3 runs 16 residues. The CDR3 spells CASSGHRGLGTDTQYF. CDR3 nucleotides: TGTGCCAGCAGCGGCCACAGGGGGCTGGGCACAGATACGCAGTATTTT. Filled out from reference TRBV11-2 and TRBJ2-3, the complete variable domain reads EAGVAQSPRYKIIEKRQSVAFWCNPISGHATLYWYQQILGQGPKLLIQFQNNGVVDDSQLPKDRFSAERLKGVDSTLKIQPAKLEDSAVYLCASSGHRGLGTDTQYFGPGTRLTVL.

Many counts were recorded for this clonotype. The chain uses TRBV7-2 and TRBJ2-3; 9 nucleotides align to TRBD2. V was pared by 3 bases and J by 5 bases, with 9 bases of the junction left unmatched. The CDR3 sequence is 16 residues long. Germline V lookup: CDR1 SGHTA, CDR2 FQGNSA. The CDR3 DNA is TGTGCCAGCAGCTTGTACGGCGGGAGGGGAATAGATACGCAGTATTTT. It is translated as CASSLYGGRGIDTQYF.

Regarding this clonotype: A read error likely explains this, since a far larger clone differs by one base. The J gene is TRBJ2-5, the V gene TRBV11-2; TRBD2 matches at 14 bases. From germline, CDR1 is SGHAT and CDR2 FQNNGV. The CDR3 consists of 15 residues. Here the CDR3 reads CASSRLAGGGNEQLF. The CDR3 coding sequence is TGTGCCAGCAGCAGACTAGCGGGGGGGGGCAATGAGCAGCTCTTC.

This clonotype showed up many times. The V call is TRBV20-1, the J call TRBJ1-5; 10 nucleotides line up with TRBD1. Germline values: CDR1 DFQATT, CDR2 SNEGSKA (reference sequence). The CDR3 has 15 residues. After removal of 2 bases from V and 6 bases from J, the junction contained 7 bases not matched to a gene. The CDR3 loop reads CSARSGTGDAQPQHF. Written as DNA, the CDR3 is TGCAGTGCTAGATCCGGGACAGGGGACGCTCAGCCCCAGCATTTT.

This clonotype was detected ten times or more. This sequence joins TRBV6-5 and TRBJ2-1; D is perhaps TRBD2 (6 bases). With 4 bases removed from V and 1 base from J, the gap between germline ends came to 11 bases. The CDR3 covers 15 residues. Per the germline V gene, CDR1 is MNHEY and CDR2 is SVGAGI. DNA for the CDR3: TGTGCCAGCAGTTCAGCGGGCATGTCCTACAATGAGCAGTTCTTC. Amino acid sequence: CASSSAGMSYNEQFF.

The V and J genes are TRBV20-1 and TRBJ2-2, with 7 bases identical to TRBD1. Germline CDR1 DFQATT, CDR2 SNEGSKA (reference sequence). This CDR3 has 16 amino acids. The J segment lost 5 bases and the V segment lost 0 bases, leaving 9 bases of the junction unmatched. The CDR3 here is CSAREPHRGTTGELFF. The CDR3 DNA sequence: TGCAGTGCTAGAGAACCGCACAGGGGAACTACCGGGGAGCTGTTTTTT.

This clonotype was detected ten times or more. The J gene is TRBJ2-7, the V gene TRBV6-2 or TRBV6-3; 9 bases are a match to TRBD2. Germline CDR1 and CDR2: MNHEY and SVGEGT. The CDR3 has 14 residues. The junction had 6 bases not matched to a gene; V was cut back by 3 bases and J by 6 bases. CDR3 coding DNA: TGTGCCAGCAGTTATTCAGTACTAGCGGGCGAGCAGTACTTC. Translating it yields CASSYSVLAGEQYF.

This clonotype came up many times. This chain uses TRBV5-4 with TRBJ2-1; 8 bases line up with TRBD2. The trim removed 2 bases at V and 0 bases at J, leaving 4 bases unmatched. The CDR3 consists of 16 residues. Germline V gene data show CDR1 as SGHNT and CDR2 as YYREEE (reference sequence). In DNA form, the CDR3 reads TGTGCCAGCAGCTTACTAGCGGAGAGCTCCTACAATGAGCAGTTCTTC. Encoded protein: CASSLLAESSYNEQFF.

This clonotype appeared many times. V gene TRBV19 combines with J gene TRBJ1-6; 9 bases agree with TRBD1. V shed 7 bases, J shed 8 bases, and the junction held 9 bases outside the gene matches. The CDR3 has 15 residues. Germline CDR1 is LNHDA and CDR2 is SQIVND (reference sequence). In DNA, the CDR3 is TGTGCCAGTACCCAGGGACAGGGTGGTGATTCACCCCTCCACTTT. Protein product: CASTQGQGGDSPLHF.

This clonotype was seen repeatedly, ten times or more. V gene TRBV20-1 combines with J gene TRBJ2-5, with 13 nucleotides matching TRBD2. Germline values: CDR1 DFQATT, CDR2 SNEGSKA (reference sequence). CDR3 length: 13 residues. Unmatched junction bases numbered 4, after V lost 5 bases and J lost 7 bases. CDR3 residues: CSAGGLAGPTQYF. In nucleotides, the CDR3 is TGCAGTGCTGGGGGACTAGCGGGACCGACCCAGTACTTC.

The J gene is TRBJ1-3, the V gene TRBV15; the D is unclear. Trimming left V 1 base short and J 0 bases short, with 10 bases between. CDR3 length equals 16 residues. Germline V gives CDR1 LNHNV, CDR2 YYDKDF (reference sequence). The CDR3 sequence: CATSRVALSSGNTIYF. The DNA of the CDR3 is TGTGCCACCAGCAGAGTAGCCCTGAGCTCTGGAAACACCATATATTTT.

This clonotype was seen ten or more times. This rearrangement joins TRBV12-3 or TRBV12-4 to TRBJ2-1, with no clear D. This CDR3 spans 12 amino acids. Trimming stripped 5 bases from V and 12 bases from J, with 14 bases between. CDR3 sequence (DNA): TGTGCCAGCAGTCGCGAGCCGAGGCGGCAGTTCTTC. Translation: CASSREPRRQFF.

J is TRBJ2-6 and V is TRBV6-2 or TRBV6-3, with no clear D. V was shortened by 5 bases and J by 0 bases, with 8 bases between the two germline ends. Germline V lookup: CDR1 MNHEY, CDR2 SVGEGT. The CDR3 sequence is 15 residues long. CDR3 sequence (DNA): TGTGCCAGCAGTGGAAAAGGCTCTGGGGCCAACGTCCTGACTTTC. This encodes CASSGKGSGANVLTF.

The rearrangement uses TRBV7-8 and TRBJ2-5, with 9 positions matching TRBD2. The length of the CDR3 is 14 residues. Per the germline V gene, CDR1 is SGHVS and CDR2 is FQNEAQ. Losses at the gene ends were 5 bases for V and 1 base for J; bases not matched to a gene: 2. The CDR3 loop is CASSPTSGQETQYF. For the CDR3, the DNA is TGTGCCAGCAGCCCGACTAGCGGCCAAGAGACCCAGTACTTC.

This clonotype was counted at least ten times. This rearrangement joins TRBV6-1 to TRBJ2-1, with no clear D. The CDR3 is 13 amino acids. Germline CDR1 and CDR2: MNHNS and SASEGT. V lost 6 bases and J 4 bases, leaving 10 bases between the germline ends. The CDR3 spells CASRDYLYNEQFF. CDR3 sequence (DNA): TGTGCCAGCAGAGATTACTTGTACAATGAGCAGTTCTTC.

This clonotype was detected only a few times. A read error is possible here, since a much larger clone lies one base away. The V and J genes are TRBV7-9 and TRBJ2-1; TRBD1 matches 7 bases. The CDR3 covers 11 residues. From germline, CDR1 is SEHNR and CDR2 FQNEAQ (reference sequence). The DNA of the CDR3 is TGTGCCAGCAGCCAGGGGGACCTTCCAGTCTTC. Translated: CASSQGDLPVF.

Ten or more counts support this clonotype. The rearrangement joins TRBV2 to TRBJ1-2; 8 nucleotides match TRBD1. There are 14 residues in the CDR3. The V gene end was trimmed by 2 bases and the J gene end by 5 bases; junction bases not matched to a gene: 4. Germline lookup yields CDR1 SNHLY and CDR2 FYNNEI. CDR3 amino acids: CASSEQQGAYGYTF. The CDR3 DNA reads as TGTGCCAGCAGTGAACAGCAGGGGGCATATGGCTACACCTTC.

This clonotype was observed at least ten times. The rearrangement links TRBV20-1 to TRBJ1-1; D is perhaps TRBD1 (5 bases). Germline V gives CDR1 DFQATT, CDR2 SNEGSKA (reference sequence). V was cut by 4 bases and J by 3 bases, with 15 bases left in between. This CDR3 spans 14 amino acids. In DNA form, the CDR3 reads TGCAGTGCTATTAGAGGGGTGCGAGACACTGAAGCTTTCTTT. Protein product: CSAIRGVRDTEAFF.

This clonotype was counted many times. The chain links TRBV14 to TRBJ1-6, with TRBD1 as a possible D gene (5 bases). Trimming took off 6 bases at V and 8 bases at J, with 17 bases between the two ends. Germline V gene lookup returns CDR1 SGHDN and CDR2 FVKESK. The CDR3 consists of 15 residues. The DNA for the CDR3 is TGTGCCAGCAGTGCGTGGGGCCGCGGGGATTCACCCCTCCACTTT. This encodes CASSAWGRGDSPLHF.

The chain has TRBV27 and TRBJ2-3; tentatively, D is TRBD1 or TRBD2 (5 bases each). CDR1 and CDR2 (germline): MNHEY, SMNVEV (reference sequence). The ends were cut back, 3 bases at V and 2 bases at J, with 12 bases in the middle. The CDR3 totals 15 residues. CDR3: CASSFSQGVTDTQYF. The CDR3 DNA reads TGTGCCAGCAGTTTCAGTCAGGGAGTCACAGATACGCAGTATTTT.

The sample holds a few counts of this clonotype. The rearrangement uses TRBV7-6 and TRBJ1-1; D not certain. This CDR3 comprises 13 residues. Trimming took 3 bases from V and 2 from J, leaving 7 bases between them. Germline V gene lookup returns CDR1 SGHVS and CDR2 FNYEAQ. This CDR3 reads CASSLRDNTEAFF. CDR3 DNA sequence: TGTGCCAGCAGCTTGAGGGATAACACTGAAGCTTTCTTT.

In this sample, this clonotype turned up many times. The V call is TRBV2, the J call TRBJ2-1; D ambiguous. CDR3 size: 16 residues. Trimming removed 2 bases from V and 1 base from J, with 12 bases in between. Germline lookup yields CDR1 SNHLY and CDR2 FYNNEI. CDR3 sequence reads: CASSERLLISYNEQFF. CDR3 in DNA: TGTGCCAGCAGTGAAAGACTTCTCATATCCTACAATGAGCAGTTCTTC.

This clonotype was found a few times. CDR3 amino acids: CASSYLAQNTGELFF. CDR3 DNA sequence: TGTGCCAGCAGTTACCTGGCTCAAAACACCGGGGAGCTGTTTTTT. The chain has TRBV6-2 or TRBV6-3 and TRBJ2-2; D remains ambiguous. V lost 2 bases and J 2 bases, leaving 9 bases between the germline ends. This CDR3 is built from 15 residues. From germline, CDR1 is MNHEY and CDR2 SVGEGT.

There are many counts of this clonotype. The CDR3 nucleotides read TGTGCCAGCAGTTTCCTCCGGGACAGGGGGCGAAAAGGCACCGGGGAGCTGTTTTTT. Translated: CASSFLRDRGRKGTGELFF. The V gene is TRBV27, the J gene TRBJ2-2; 12 nucleotides agree with TRBD1. V was clipped by 3 bases and J by 4 bases; unmatched bases: 12. The germline V gene encodes CDR1 MNHEY and CDR2 SMNVEV (reference sequence). This CDR3 is 19 amino acids long.

This clonotype has a count of ten or more. This chain connects TRBV18 to TRBJ1-4, with D uncertain. This CDR3 contains 15 residues. Germline CDR1 and CDR2: KGHSH and LQKENI. V lost 6 bases and J lost 7, with 18 bases in between. The CDR3 here is CASSQDDGFGEKLFF. The CDR3 DNA is TGTGCCAGCTCGCAGGATGACGGGTTCGGTGAAAAACTGTTTTTT.

The table lists this clonotype with many counts. This sequence joins TRBV11-2 and TRBJ2-4, with TRBD2 matching 7 bases. V gave up 5 bases and J gave up 7 bases; unmatched junction bases: 17. From germline, CDR1 is SGHAT and CDR2 FQNNGV. The CDR3 contains 17 residues. The CDR3 bases are TGTGCCAGCAGCCCCGGAGGGAGGGGCTACAAGCAGAACATTCAGTACTTC. Its translation is CASSPGGRGYKQNIQYF.

This clonotype was recorded many times. The chain couples TRBV27 to TRBJ2-7; 8 positions match TRBD1. Trimming removed 1 base from V and 2 bases from J; junction bases left unmatched: 4. The germline V gene has CDR1 MNHEY and CDR2 SMNVEV (reference sequence). This CDR3 is 15 amino acids long. DNA for the CDR3: TGTGCCAGCAGTTTATACGTGGACAGGGCCTACGAGCAGTACTTC. Its translation: CASSLYVDRAYEQYF.

This clonotype has a count of ten or more. V gene TRBV6-1 combines with J gene TRBJ2-3; 7 bases align to TRBD1. This CDR3 has 14 amino acids. Germline V CDR1 and CDR2: MNHNS, SASEGT. The ends lost 4 bases at V and 2 bases at J; junction bases unmatched: 3. The CDR3 sequence: CASSGQGTTDTQYF. The CDR3 DNA follows: TGTGCCAGCAGTGGACAGGGTACCACAGATACGCAGTATTTT.

This clonotype came up many times. The J gene is TRBJ1-1, the V gene TRBV4-1, with D hard to call. V gave up 2 bases and J gave up 1 base, with 8 bases separating them. Germline V gene data show CDR1 as MGHRA and CDR2 as YSYEKL. The CDR3 runs 14 residues. The CDR3 loop reads CASSQSGGNTEAFF. In nucleotides, the CDR3 is TGCGCCAGCAGCCAAAGCGGCGGGAACACTGAAGCTTTCTTT.

This clonotype was picked up a small number of times. A much larger clone lies one base from this, so it may be a read error. The chain uses TRBV29-1 and TRBJ2-2; D may be TRBD1 or TRBD2 (5 bases each). This CDR3 spans 16 amino acids. CDR1 and CDR2 (germline): SQVTM, ANQGSEA. This CDR3 reads CSVEIIGREYTRELFF. CDR3 sequence (DNA): TGCAGCGTTGAAATTATTGGCAGGGAGTACACCAGGGAGCTGTTTTTT.

This clonotype has at least ten counts. CDR3 nucleotides: TGTGCCAGCAGCCTGGCCGGGAGCGGCAATGAGCAGTTCTTC. Amino acid sequence: CASSLAGSGNEQFF. The chain combines TRBV6-2 or TRBV6-3 with TRBJ2-1, with a weak D call TRBD2 (6 bases). The V gene's germline CDR1 is MNHEY and CDR2 SVGEGT. Trimming stripped 6 bases from V and 6 bases from J, with 15 bases between. The CDR3 length is 14 residues.